This entry concerns a single TCR beta chain. The data derive from a study of blood T cells in healthy people across ages. With a J-beta primer mix and a sample-barcoded 5' primer, a second PCR ran about 7 to 12 cycles. TCRdb reprocessed the 5' RACE reads with MiXCR, giving one entry per CDR3 protein. The repertoire holds a few hundred thousand distinct CDR3 sequences, with 27% as singletons. The V end was cut by 3 bases, the J end by 1 base, with 16 bases between. The CDR3 extends over 16 amino acids. The same sample was also studied in work on T cells of mothers and their children. That work states: Donation involved a few healthy Caucasian mothers and the six children that they had.

The material sequenced was blood. This receptor was obtained from a boy under 10 years old in good health. The chain couples TRBV12-3 or TRBV12-4 to TRBJ2-7; D is undetermined. The CDR3 loop reads CASSFIVGRISYEQYF. Here the CDR3 DNA reads TGTGCCAGCAGTTTTATAGTCGGACGGATATCCTACGAGCAGTACTTC.